This TCR beta chain derives from a study of metastatic and nonmetastatic thyroid tumors. The study's findings and limits: Malignant thyroid tumors reportedly exceeded benign nodules significantly in TCR beta diversity, with the difference appearing in blood and tumor.

Using MiXCR, TCRdb reanalyzed the PCR reads. The table records 13,000 or so clones, more than 20% of them present only once. This clone was observed a few times. The antigen is not known. Patients had received no treatment of any kind before thyroid surgery. Germline CDR1 MGHDK, CDR2 SYGVNS. This CDR3 is built from 13 residues. V was clipped by 5 bases and J by 8 bases, with 15 bases between them. This clonotype was sampled from a male donor with papillary thyroid cancer or a benign thyroid nodule (not recorded which). Some clones in this sample may be carry-over from other donors' samples. Sequenced input: blood. This chain joins TRBV25-1 and TRBJ2-5; tentatively, D is TRBD1 or TRBD2 (5 bases each). The CDR3 is CASSLGVSGTQYF. DNA for the CDR3: TGTGCCAGCAGTTTGGGGGTCAGCGGAACCCAGTACTTC.